This T cell receptor (beta chain) was identified during a study of cytomegalovirus exposure and HLA in healthy donors. This clone was seen a few times. No antigen is known for it. CDR1 and CDR2 (germline): GTSNPN, SVGIG (reference sequence). The V gene lost 3 bases and the J gene lost 5 bases, with 15 bases spanning the gap. CDR3 length: 14 amino acids. Study-level findings and limits: Some V segments could not be told apart, so they were left out, TRBV6-2 and TRBV6-3 among them.

Both 60 Vbeta primers and 13 Jbeta primers went into the PCR. The method was immunoSEQ multiplex PCR; TCRdb's version includes in-frame clones alone and lacks a portion of them. The profile shows a few hundred thousand clones, about 77% of them singletons. This receptor was obtained from a woman between 25 and 40 years old in good health and CMV-seronegative. The chain uses TRBV30 and TRBJ2-3; tentatively, D is TRBD2 (6 bases). Sequenced sample: PBMCs. CDR3 amino acids: CAWRGLSTRDTQYF. CDR3 sequence (DNA): TGTGCCTGGAGGGGACTCTCAACTCGAGATACGCAGTATTTT.